A selection of T cell receptor beta chains follows, all from one sample in a study of OX40 agonist ivuxolimab in advanced cancers. Using immunoSEQ multiplex PCR, the repertoire was profiled, and TCRdb retains in-frame clones only, with some absent. The sample holds fewer than 75,000 clones, 88% seen once. Sequenced material: CD4+ or CD8+ T cells sorted from blood, taken in a trial of the OX40 agonist ivuxolimab. These receptors were collected from an adult with an advanced solid tumor such as melanoma, head and neck, liver or kidney cancer. CDR3s leave out the opening cysteine and the closing phenylalanine or tryptophan. Fields, in order: CDR3 protein, V gene, D gene, J gene, CDR3 length. A D gene is named only where the DNA matches it firmly.

cdr3_aa: ASSGRLSDTDTQY
v_call: TRBV6-1
d_call: NA
j_call: TRBJ2-3
cdr3_length: 13

cdr3_aa: ASSPPRSVNTEAF
v_call: TRBV28
d_call: NA
j_call: TRBJ1-1
cdr3_length: 13

cdr3_aa: ASSLGSGENIQY
v_call: TRBV7-9
d_call: NA
j_call: TRBJ2-4
cdr3_length: 12

cdr3_aa: ASSLLSSGRRDGELF
v_call: TRBV28
d_call: TRBD2
j_call: TRBJ2-2
cdr3_length: 15

cdr3_aa: SVVETSNTGELF
v_call: TRBV29-1
d_call: NA
j_call: TRBJ2-2
cdr3_length: 12

cdr3_aa: ASRTQGALTGELF
v_call: TRBV6-5
d_call: TRBD1
j_call: TRBJ2-2
cdr3_length: 13

cdr3_aa: ASSVGGHSTDTQY
v_call: TRBV9
d_call: NA
j_call: TRBJ2-3
cdr3_length: 13

cdr3_aa: ASSSTGGGQF
v_call: TRBV11-3
d_call: TRBD1
j_call: TRBJ2-1
cdr3_length: 10

cdr3_aa: ASSLMVGAGGTQSTDTQY
v_call: TRBV7-6
d_call: NA
j_call: TRBJ2-3
cdr3_length: 18

cdr3_aa: ASSPGTSNEQF
v_call: TRBV11-3
d_call: NA
j_call: TRBJ2-1
cdr3_length: 11

cdr3_aa: AWSRQSGNTIY
v_call: TRBV30
d_call: NA
j_call: TRBJ1-3
cdr3_length: 11

cdr3_aa: ASSWQGTGELF
v_call: TRBV11-2
d_call: NA
j_call: TRBJ2-2
cdr3_length: 11

cdr3_aa: ASSVSGSHEQY
v_call: TRBV25-1
d_call: TRBD2
j_call: TRBJ2-7
cdr3_length: 11

cdr3_aa: ASSLTRRSYNEQF
v_call: TRBV7-2
d_call: NA
j_call: TRBJ2-1
cdr3_length: 13

cdr3_aa: ASSEGLASNEQF
v_call: TRBV5-1
d_call: TRBD2
j_call: TRBJ2-1
cdr3_length: 12

cdr3_aa: ASSPSHGETQY
v_call: TRBV18
d_call: NA
j_call: TRBJ2-5
cdr3_length: 11

cdr3_aa: ASSLDRTSRGYT
v_call: TRBV5-6
d_call: NA
j_call: TRBJ1-2
cdr3_length: 12

cdr3_aa: ASGFETGELF
v_call: TRBV12-5
d_call: NA
j_call: TRBJ2-2
cdr3_length: 10

cdr3_aa: ASSFAGGGVGDTQY
v_call: TRBV27
d_call: TRBD2
j_call: TRBJ2-3
cdr3_length: 14

cdr3_aa: ASSLTGQASTDTQY
v_call: TRBV27
d_call: TRBD1
j_call: TRBJ2-3
cdr3_length: 14